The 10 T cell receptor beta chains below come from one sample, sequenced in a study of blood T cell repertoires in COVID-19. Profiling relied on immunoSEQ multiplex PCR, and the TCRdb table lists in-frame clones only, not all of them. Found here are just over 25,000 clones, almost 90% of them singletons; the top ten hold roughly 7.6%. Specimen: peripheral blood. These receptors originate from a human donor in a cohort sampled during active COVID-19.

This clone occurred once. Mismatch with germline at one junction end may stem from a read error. CDR3 protein: CASSVAGGFEQYF. The CDR3 bases are TGTGCCAGCAGCGTAGCGGGGGGTTTCGAGCAGTACTTC. This sequence joins TRBV7-2 and TRBJ2-7; 10 bases are shared with TRBD2. The germline CDR1 and CDR2 sequences are SGHTA and FQGNSA. The CDR3 extends over 13 amino acids.

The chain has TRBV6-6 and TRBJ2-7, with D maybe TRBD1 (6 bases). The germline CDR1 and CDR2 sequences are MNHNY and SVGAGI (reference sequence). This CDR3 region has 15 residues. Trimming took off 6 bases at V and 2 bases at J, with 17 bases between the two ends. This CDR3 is CASSSRTELPYEQYF. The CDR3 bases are TGTGCCAGCAGCTCCAGGACAGAACTACCCTACGAGCAGTACTTC.

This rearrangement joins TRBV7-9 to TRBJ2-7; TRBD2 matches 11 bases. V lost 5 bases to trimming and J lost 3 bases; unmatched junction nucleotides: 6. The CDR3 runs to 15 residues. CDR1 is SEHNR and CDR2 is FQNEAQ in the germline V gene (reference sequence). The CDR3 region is CASSPTGTSGYEQYF. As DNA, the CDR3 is TGTGCCAGCAGCCCGACCGGGACTAGCGGCTACGAGCAGTACTTC.

CDR3 nucleotide sequence: TGTGCCAGTAGTCCCGCCGGGACAATTACCGGGGAGCTGTTTTTT. Translating it yields CASSPAGTITGELFF. The chain joins TRBV19 to TRBJ2-2; TRBD1 is a possible D gene (6 bases). V was clipped by 5 bases and J by 5 bases, with 15 bases between them. The CDR3 is made up of 15 amino acids. From germline, CDR1 is LNHDA and CDR2 SQIVND (reference sequence).

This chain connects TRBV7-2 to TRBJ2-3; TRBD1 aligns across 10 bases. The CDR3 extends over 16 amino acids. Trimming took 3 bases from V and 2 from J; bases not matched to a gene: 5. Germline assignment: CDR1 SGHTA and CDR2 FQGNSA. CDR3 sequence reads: CASSFRTGGITDTQYF. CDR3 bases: TGTGCCAGCAGCTTTCGGACAGGGGGGATCACAGATACGCAGTATTTT. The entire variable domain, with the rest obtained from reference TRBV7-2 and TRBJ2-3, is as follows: GAGVSQSPSNKVTEKGKDVELRCDPISGHTALYWYRQSLGQGLEFLIYFQGNSAPDKSGLPSDRFSAERTGGSVSTLTIQRTQQEDSAVYLCASSFRTGGITDTQYFGPGTRLTVL.

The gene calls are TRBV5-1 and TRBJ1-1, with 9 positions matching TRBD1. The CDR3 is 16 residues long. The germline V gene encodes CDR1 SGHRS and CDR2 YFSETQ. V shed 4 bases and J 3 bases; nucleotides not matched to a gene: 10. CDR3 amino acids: CASSAGPGTGYTEAFF. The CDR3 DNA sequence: TGCGCCAGCAGCGCAGGGCCCGGGACAGGGTACACTGAAGCTTTCTTT.

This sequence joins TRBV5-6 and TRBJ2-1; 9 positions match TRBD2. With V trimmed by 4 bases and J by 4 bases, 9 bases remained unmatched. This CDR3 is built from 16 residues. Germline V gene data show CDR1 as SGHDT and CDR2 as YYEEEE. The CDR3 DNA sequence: TGTGCCAGCAGCGGAATAGCGGGAGACTTTTACAATGAGCAGTTCTTC. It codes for CASSGIAGDFYNEQFF.

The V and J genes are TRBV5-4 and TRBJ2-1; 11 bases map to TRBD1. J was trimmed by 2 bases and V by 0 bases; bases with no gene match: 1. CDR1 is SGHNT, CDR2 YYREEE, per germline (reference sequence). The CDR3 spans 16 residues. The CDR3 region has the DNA TGTGCCAGCAGCTTGGGGGGACAGGGGGCCTACAATGAGCAGTTCTTC. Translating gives CASSLGGQGAYNEQFF.

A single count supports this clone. CDR3 coding DNA: TGTGCCAGCAGCTTAGGTTCTCTGACTAGCGGGCCTCAAGAGACCCAGTACTTC. Translation gives CASSLGSLTSGPQETQYF. The chain has TRBV7-2 and TRBJ2-5; 10 bases are a match to TRBD2. V was pared by 1 base and J by 2 bases, with 10 bases of the junction left unmatched. The CDR3 spans 18 residues. Germline CDR1 SGHTA, CDR2 FQGNSA.

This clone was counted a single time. CDR3: CASSRQTSETQYF. For the CDR3, the DNA is TGCGCCAGCAGCCGACAGACCAGCGAGACCCAGTACTTC. V is TRBV5-1 and J is TRBJ2-5; possibly TRBD1 for D (5 bases). CDR1 and CDR2 (germline): SGHRS, YFSETQ. V lost 4 bases, J lost 5 bases, and 12 bases lay in between. The CDR3 contains 13 residues.